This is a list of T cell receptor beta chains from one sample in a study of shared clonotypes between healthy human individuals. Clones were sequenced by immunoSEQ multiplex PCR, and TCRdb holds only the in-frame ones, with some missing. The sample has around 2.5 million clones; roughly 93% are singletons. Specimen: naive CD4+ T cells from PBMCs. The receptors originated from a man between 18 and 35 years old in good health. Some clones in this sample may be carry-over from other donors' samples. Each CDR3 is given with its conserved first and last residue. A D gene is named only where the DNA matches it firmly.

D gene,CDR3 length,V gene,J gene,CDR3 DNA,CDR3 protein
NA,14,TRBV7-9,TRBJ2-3,TGTGCCAGCAGCTTCAGCGGGAGCACAGATACGCAGTATTTT,CASSFSGSTDTQYF
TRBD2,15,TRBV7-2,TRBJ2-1,TGTGCCAGCAGCTTATTGGGTAGCGGGAGAAATGAGCAGTTCTTC,CASSLLGSGRNEQFF
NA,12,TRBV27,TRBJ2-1,TGTGCCAGCAGTTTATGGGGCGGTGAGCAGTTCTTC,CASSLWGGEQFF
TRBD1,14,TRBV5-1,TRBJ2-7,TGCGCCAGCAGCTTGGCGCCAGGGGGCTACGAGCAGTACTTC,CASSLAPGGYEQYF
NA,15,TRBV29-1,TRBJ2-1,TGCAGCGCACTCGGGACTCTTAGCTCCTACAATGAGCAGTTCTTC,CSALGTLSSYNEQFF
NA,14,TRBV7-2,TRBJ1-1,TGTGCCAGCAGCTTAGCCAGGGTCACCACTGAAGCTTTCTTT,CASSLARVTTEAFF
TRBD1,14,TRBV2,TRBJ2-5,TGTGCCAGCAGTGCGGACAGGGGATTAGAGACCCAGTACTTC,CASSADRGLETQYF
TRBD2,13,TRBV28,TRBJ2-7,TGTGCCAGCAGTTTCCCGACTAGCAGGGAGCAGTACTTC,CASSFPTSREQYF
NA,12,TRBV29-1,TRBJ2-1,TGCAGCGTTGGTGTCGCGAGGGATGAGCAGTTCTTC,CSVGVARDEQFF
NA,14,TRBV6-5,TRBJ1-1,TGTGCCAGCAGTTACCGCGGGGGAGGCGCTGAAGCTTTCTTT,CASSYRGGGAEAFF
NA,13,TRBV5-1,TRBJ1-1,TGCGCCAGCAGCCCGGTAACGACAGGCGAAGCTTTCTTT,CASSPVTTGEAFF
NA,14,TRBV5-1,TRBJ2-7,TGCGCCAGCAGCTTGACTTCTACGCTCACCGAGCAGTACTTC,CASSLTSTLTEQYF
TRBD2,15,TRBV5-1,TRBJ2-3,TGCGCCAGCAGCGTTGCGGCGGGAGTAGTGGATACGCAGTATTTT,CASSVAAGVVDTQYF
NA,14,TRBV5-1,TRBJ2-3,TGCGCCACAAGTCAGGGACTCGGCACAGATACGCAGTATTTT,CATSQGLGTDTQYF
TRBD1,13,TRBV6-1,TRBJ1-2,TGTGCCAGCGGGACAGGGAGATTGGACGGCTACACCTTC,CASGTGRLDGYTF
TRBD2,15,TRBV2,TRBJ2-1,TGTGCCAGCAGGCTAGCGGACGGCTCCTACAATGAGCAGTTCTTC,CASRLADGSYNEQFF
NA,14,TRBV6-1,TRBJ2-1,TGTGCCAGCCTGACCTTTAGCTCCTACAATGAGCAGTTCTTC,CASLTFSSYNEQFF
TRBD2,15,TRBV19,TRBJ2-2,TGTGCCAGTCATAGCGGGAGGGCCGGAACCGGGGAGCTGTTTTTT,CASHSGRAGTGELFF